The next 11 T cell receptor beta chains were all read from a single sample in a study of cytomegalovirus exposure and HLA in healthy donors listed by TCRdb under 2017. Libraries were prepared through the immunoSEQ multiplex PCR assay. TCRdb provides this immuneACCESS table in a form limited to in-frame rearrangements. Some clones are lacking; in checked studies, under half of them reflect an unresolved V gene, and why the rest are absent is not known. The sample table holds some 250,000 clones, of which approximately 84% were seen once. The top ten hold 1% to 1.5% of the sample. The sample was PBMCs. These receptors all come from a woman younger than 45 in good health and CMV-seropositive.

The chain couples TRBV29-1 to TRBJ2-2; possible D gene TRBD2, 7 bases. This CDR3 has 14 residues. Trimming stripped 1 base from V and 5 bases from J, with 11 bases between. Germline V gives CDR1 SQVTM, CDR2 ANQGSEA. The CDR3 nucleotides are TGCAGCGTTGAAGTCCGGGGGGCTACCGGGGAGCTGTTTTTT. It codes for CSVEVRGATGELFF.

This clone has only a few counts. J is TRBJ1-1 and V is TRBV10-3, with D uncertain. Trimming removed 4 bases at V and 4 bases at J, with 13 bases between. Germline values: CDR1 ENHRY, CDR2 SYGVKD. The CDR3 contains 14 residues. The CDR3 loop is CAISVSGRGTEAFF. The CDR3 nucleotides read TGTGCCATCAGTGTGAGCGGTCGGGGCACTGAAGCTTTCTTT.

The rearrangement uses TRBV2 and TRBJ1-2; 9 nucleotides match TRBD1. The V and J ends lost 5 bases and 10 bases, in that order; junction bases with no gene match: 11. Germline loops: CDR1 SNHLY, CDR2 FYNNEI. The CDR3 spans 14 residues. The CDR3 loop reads CASSNTGTGIPYTF. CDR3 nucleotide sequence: TGTGCCAGCAGTAATACCGGGACAGGGATTCCCTACACCTTC.

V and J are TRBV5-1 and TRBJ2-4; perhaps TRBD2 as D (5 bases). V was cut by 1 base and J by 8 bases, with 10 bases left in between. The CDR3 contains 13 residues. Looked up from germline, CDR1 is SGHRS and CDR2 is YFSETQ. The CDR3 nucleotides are TGCGCCAGCAGCTTGCTCTCGAGGGACATTCAGTACTTC. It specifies CASSLLSRDIQYF.

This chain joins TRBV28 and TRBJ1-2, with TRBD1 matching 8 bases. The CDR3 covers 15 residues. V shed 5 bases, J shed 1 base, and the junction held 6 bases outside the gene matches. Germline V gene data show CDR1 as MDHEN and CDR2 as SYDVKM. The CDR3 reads CASSPTGGFNYGYTF. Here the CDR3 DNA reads TGTGCCAGCAGTCCTACAGGGGGGTTTAACTATGGCTACACCTTC.

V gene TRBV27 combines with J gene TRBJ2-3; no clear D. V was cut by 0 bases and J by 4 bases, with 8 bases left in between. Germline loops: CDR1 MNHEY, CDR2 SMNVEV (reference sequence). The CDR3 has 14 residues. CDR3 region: CASSLSASPDTQYF. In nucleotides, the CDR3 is TGTGCCAGCAGTTTATCGGCTAGTCCAGATACGCAGTATTTT.

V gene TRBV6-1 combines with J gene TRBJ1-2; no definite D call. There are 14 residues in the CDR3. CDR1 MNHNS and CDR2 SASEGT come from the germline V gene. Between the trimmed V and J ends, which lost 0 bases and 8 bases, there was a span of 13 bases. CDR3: CASSEAVASRGYTF. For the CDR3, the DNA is TGTGCCAGCAGTGAAGCGGTAGCCTCCCGAGGCTACACCTTC.

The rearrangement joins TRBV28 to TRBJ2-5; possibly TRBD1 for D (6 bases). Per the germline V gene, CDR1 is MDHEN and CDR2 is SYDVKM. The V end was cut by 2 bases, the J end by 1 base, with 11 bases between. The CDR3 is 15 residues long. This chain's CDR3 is CASSLTGTPQETQYF. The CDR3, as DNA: TGTGCCAGCAGTTTAACCGGGACACCCCAAGAGACCCAGTACTTC.

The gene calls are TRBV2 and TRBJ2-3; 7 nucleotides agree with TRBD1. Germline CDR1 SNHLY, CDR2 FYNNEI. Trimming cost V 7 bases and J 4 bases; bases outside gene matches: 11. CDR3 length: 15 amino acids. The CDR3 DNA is TGTGCCAGCAACTTAATTGACAGGGCGGCAGATACGCAGTATTTT. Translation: CASNLIDRAADTQYF. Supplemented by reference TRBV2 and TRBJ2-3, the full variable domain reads EPEVTQTPSHQVTQMGQEVILRCVPISNHLYFYWYRQILGQKVEFLVSFYNNEISEKSEIFDDQFSVERPDGSNFTLKIRSTKLEDSAMYFCASNLIDRAADTQYFGPGTRLTVL.

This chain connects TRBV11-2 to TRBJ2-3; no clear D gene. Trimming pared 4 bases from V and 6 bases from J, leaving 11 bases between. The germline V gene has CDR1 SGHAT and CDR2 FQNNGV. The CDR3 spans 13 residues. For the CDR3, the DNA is TGTGCCAGCAGCTCCCCCACTCTTGATACGCAGTATTTT. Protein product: CASSSPTLDTQYF.

CDR3 DNA: TGTGCCAGCAGCCAAGCTTCCACTAGCACAGATACGCAGTATTTT. It yields the protein CASSQASTSTDTQYF. The chain combines TRBV14 with TRBJ2-3; D gene ambiguous. The CDR3 covers 15 residues. The germline V gene encodes CDR1 SGHDN and CDR2 FVKESK. Trimming cost V 1 base and J 0 bases, with 8 bases left between them.